What follows are 13 T cell receptor beta chains derived from one specimen sequenced in a study of T cell changes during pregnancy in multiple sclerosis. Clones were read by immunoSEQ multiplex PCR, and TCRdb kept only the in-frame ones, dropping some. The repertoire consists of about 60,000 clones, with around 92% occurring once and the leading ten covering less than 2.5%. The specimen comprised peripheral blood, sampled in the first trimester of pregnancy. All receptors come from a female donor with multiple sclerosis, enrolled in a pregnancy study.

The chain recombines TRBV21-1 with TRBJ1-4; the table assigns TRBD1, which was not confirmed against the DNA. TRBV21-1 is a known pseudogene. This CDR3 has 18 residues. The CDR3 bases are TGTGCCAGCAGCCAAAGGCCCGACAGGGCCCACCCGAATGAAAAACTGTTTTTT. Translated, it gives CASSQRPDRAHPNEKLFF.

V and J are TRBV4-3 and TRBJ2-5; the D gene is possibly TRBD2 (5 bases). Looked up from germline, CDR1 is LGHNA and CDR2 is YSLEER. CDR3 length equals 17 residues. The germline V and J ends were trimmed by 1 base and 0 bases, with 15 bases remaining between them. The CDR3 loop is CASSQGGPGRYQETQYF. The CDR3 nucleotides read TGCGCCAGCAGCCAAGGAGGGCCAGGCCGGTACCAAGAGACCCAGTACTTC.

The J gene is TRBJ2-1, the V gene TRBV7-9; TRBD2 matches at 7 bases. The germline CDR1 and CDR2 sequences are SEHNR and FQNEAQ (reference sequence). Trimming at V came to 4 bases and at J to 7 bases, leaving 4 bases not matched to a gene. The CDR3 is 13 amino acids. The CDR3, as DNA: TGTGCCAGCAGCTCGGGACTATCGAATGAGCAGTTCTTC. Encoded protein: CASSSGLSNEQFF.

The chain joins TRBV7-2 to TRBJ2-3; the match to TRBD2 covers 15 bases. Germline V gene lookup returns CDR1 SGHTA and CDR2 FQGNSA. J was trimmed by 8 bases and V by 5 bases; bases with no gene match: 14. The length of the CDR3 is 18 residues. The CDR3 region is CASSPRTSGRAQVGTQYF. CDR3 nucleotide sequence: TGTGCCAGCAGCCCTCGGACTAGCGGGAGGGCCCAAGTGGGTACGCAGTATTTT.

V is TRBV6-5 and J is TRBJ2-1; TRBD2 matches 7 bases. The V and J ends lost 4 bases and 1 base, in that order; junction bases with no gene match: 4. The CDR3 spans 15 residues. Germline CDR1 is MNHEY and CDR2 is SVGAGI. CDR3 coding DNA: TGTGCCAGCAGTTCACTAGCGAGATCCTACAATGAGCAGTTCTTC. Translating gives CASSSLARSYNEQFF.

The genes are TRBV7-8 and TRBJ2-5, with TRBD2 matching over 7 bases. The CDR3 spans 15 residues. The germline V gene encodes CDR1 SGHVS and CDR2 FQNEAQ. V was clipped by 7 bases and J by 2 bases; unmatched bases: 10. The CDR3 loop is CASKKLGRGQETQYF. The CDR3, as DNA: TGTGCCAGCAAAAAGCTGGGGCGGGGGCAAGAGACCCAGTACTTC. The entire variable domain, with the rest obtained from reference TRBV7-8 and TRBJ2-5, is as follows: GAGVSQSPRYKVAKRGQDVALRCDPISGHVSLFWYQQALGQGPEFLTYFQNEAQLDKSGLPSDRFFAERPEGSVSTLKIQRTQQEDSAVYLCASKKLGRGQETQYFGPGTRLLVL.

This chain joins TRBV4-2 and TRBJ2-1, with TRBD2 matching over 7 bases. The germline CDR1 and CDR2 sequences are LGHNA and YNFKEQ. This CDR3 region has 13 residues. V lost 1 base to trimming and J lost 10 bases; unmatched junction nucleotides: 4. Written as DNA, the CDR3 is TGTGCCAGCAGCCAAGTAAGCGGGACGGAGCAGTTCTTC. Translation gives CASSQVSGTEQFF.

The chain joins TRBV28 to TRBJ1-1; D is unclear. CDR1 and CDR2 (germline): MDHEN, SYDVKM. With 11 bases removed from V and 10 bases from J, the gap between germline ends came to 14 bases. The CDR3 is made up of 10 amino acids. CDR3 amino acids: CAVGRIRAFF. The CDR3 DNA reads as TGTGCCGTTGGGAGAATTCGAGCTTTCTTT.

This clone was picked up a small number of times. The V and J genes are TRBV29-1 and TRBJ2-5, with 12 bases identical to TRBD2. The CDR3 runs to 13 residues. The germline V gene encodes CDR1 SQVTM and CDR2 ANQGSEA. Losses at the gene ends were 8 bases for V and 3 bases for J; bases not matched to a gene: 4. For the CDR3, the DNA is TGCAGCACGGGACTAGCGGGTGAAGAGACCCAGTACTTC. This sequence encodes CSTGLAGEETQYF.

The sample holds a few counts of this clone. The chain combines TRBV15 with TRBJ2-7, with D perhaps TRBD2 (6 bases). The CDR3 covers 16 residues. The germline V and J ends were trimmed by 4 bases and 5 bases, with 21 bases remaining between them. CDR1 and CDR2 from the germline V gene are LNHNV and YYDKDF (reference sequence). CDR3 nucleotides: TGTGCCACCAGCATGTCCCGGGACTCCCTCGTGAACGAGCAGTACTTC. Translated: CATSMSRDSLVNEQYF.

The chain carries TRBV2 and TRBJ1-1; no firm D call. CDR3 size: 15 residues. The germline V gene has CDR1 SNHLY and CDR2 FYNNEI. Trimming took 5 bases from V and 1 from J, leaving 14 bases between them. The CDR3 here is CASSNSAGWNTEAFF. The CDR3 nucleotides are TGTGCCAGCAGTAATTCAGCGGGGTGGAACACTGAAGCTTTCTTT.

This clone was detected a few times. The chain couples TRBV9 to TRBJ1-1, with 10 bases aligning to TRBD1. The germline CDR1 and CDR2 sequences are SGDLS and YYNGEE. This CDR3 contains 14 residues. V shed 0 bases and J 10 bases; nucleotides not matched to a gene: 6. For the CDR3, the DNA is TGTGCCAGCAGCGTAGCGGGGACAGGGGTAGGAGCTTTCTTT. It translates to CASSVAGTGVGAFF.

The V call is TRBV20-1, the J call TRBJ1-2; no firm D call. With 6 bases removed from V and 6 bases from J, the gap between germline ends came to 11 bases. Germline values: CDR1 DFQATT, CDR2 SNEGSKA (reference sequence). There are 11 residues in the CDR3. In nucleotides, the CDR3 is TGCAGTGCGCTACGGTTAGATGGCTACACCTTC. Protein product: CSALRLDGYTF.